These 17 T cell receptor beta chains were all obtained from the same sample, sequenced in a study of cytomegalovirus exposure and HLA in healthy donors. Vbeta (60) and Jbeta (13) primers were used in the PCR. Sequenced by immunoSEQ multiplex PCR; TCRdb stores in-frame clones only, minus some. Here the sample spans more than 150,000 clones, 82% being singletons. The sequencing input was PBMCs. These TCRs come from a man aged 40-55 years in good health and CMV-seronegative.

The rearrangement links TRBV5-1 to TRBJ1-5, with D hard to call. V gave up 0 bases and J gave up 7 bases, with 11 bases separating them. This CDR3 region has 14 residues. Germline values: CDR1 SGHRS, CDR2 YFSETQ. The CDR3 spells CASSLVIGEQPQHF. As DNA, the CDR3 is TGCGCCAGCAGCTTGGTTATCGGGGAGCAGCCCCAGCATTTT.

V is TRBV18 and J is TRBJ2-7, with D maybe TRBD1 (5 bases). The length of the CDR3 is 16 residues. CDR1 and CDR2 (germline): KGHSH, LQKENI. V was cut by 3 bases and J by 6 bases, with 21 bases left in between. The CDR3 here is CASSPQGPSAQGEQYF. The CDR3 DNA reads TGTGCCAGCTCACCCCAGGGTCCCAGCGCCCAGGGCGAGCAGTACTTC.

The chain links TRBV7-9 to TRBJ2-3, with a weak D call TRBD1 (7 bases). The V end lost 5 bases, the J end lost 4 bases, and 16 bases lay between the germline ends. The CDR3 spans 15 residues. Germline V gives CDR1 SEHNR, CDR2 FQNEAQ (reference sequence). The CDR3 sequence: CASSGNRGGSDTQYF. In DNA form, the CDR3 reads TGTGCCAGCAGCGGGAACAGGGGAGGTTCAGATACGCAGTATTTT.

The chain employs TRBV5-1 and TRBJ1-1; no definite D call. The CDR3 runs 13 residues. CDR1 SGHRS and CDR2 YFSETQ come from the germline V gene. Trimming pared 9 bases from V and 0 bases from J, leaving 12 bases between. Written as DNA, the CDR3 is TGCGCCACCCGGGATTTAGTGAACACTGAAGCTTTCTTT. It encodes CATRDLVNTEAFF.

The chain combines TRBV9 with TRBJ2-3; 7 bases align to TRBD1. The germline gives CDR1 SGDLS, CDR2 YYNGEE. CDR3 length: 16 amino acids. The V gene end was trimmed by 0 bases and the J gene end by 1 base; junction bases not matched to a gene: 5. CDR3 region: CASSVGEGARTDTQYF. Here the CDR3 DNA reads TGTGCCAGCAGCGTAGGAGAGGGGGCGCGCACAGATACGCAGTATTTT. Filled out from reference TRBV9 and TRBJ2-3, the complete variable domain reads DSGVTQTPKHLITATGQRVTLRCSPRSGDLSVYWYQQSLDQGLQFLIQYYNGEERAKGNILERFSAQQFPDLHSELNLSSLELGDSALYFCASSVGEGARTDTQYFGPGTRLTVL.

This clone has a single count. The rearrangement links TRBV14 to TRBJ2-7; D perhaps matches TRBD1 (5 bases). V gave up 4 bases and J gave up 3 bases, with 13 bases separating them. CDR1 and CDR2 from the germline V gene are SGHDN and FVKESK. This CDR3 spans 14 amino acids. DNA for the CDR3: TGTGCCAGCAGCCGAGCAGGGATGGGCTACGAGCAGTACTTC. Protein sequence: CASSRAGMGYEQYF.

The gene calls are TRBV5-6 and TRBJ1-3; D is undetermined. Germline assignment: CDR1 SGHDT and CDR2 YYEEEE. V was trimmed by 1 base and J by 0 bases, leaving 5 bases between them. This CDR3 spans 14 amino acids. The CDR3 loop reads CASSLRASGNTIYF. The CDR3, as DNA: TGTGCCAGCAGCTTGAGAGCCTCTGGAAACACCATATATTTT.

CDR3 sequence: CAWSIARGSTDTQYF. The CDR3 nucleotides read TGTGCCTGGAGTATCGCGCGGGGGTCCACAGATACGCAGTATTTT. This rearrangement joins TRBV30 to TRBJ2-3; 7 positions match TRBD2. The germline V gene encodes CDR1 GTSNPN and CDR2 SVGIG (reference sequence). The CDR3 spans 15 residues. V lost 2 bases and J lost 2; bases outside the gene matches: 7.

This clone was observed once. The V and J genes are TRBV18 and TRBJ2-7, with a weak D call TRBD1 (6 bases). Deletions cut 7 bases from V and 1 base from J, with 8 bases between. The germline V gene encodes CDR1 KGHSH and CDR2 LQKENI. This CDR3 comprises 12 residues. In nucleotides, the CDR3 is TGTGCCAGCTTAGGGGGTTCCTACGAGCAGTACTTC. This encodes CASLGGSYEQYF.

The rearrangement uses TRBV7-9 and TRBJ2-7; 12 bases fit TRBD2. V lost 4 bases, J lost 2 bases, and 0 bases stayed unmatched. This CDR3 has 14 residues. CDR1 SEHNR and CDR2 FQNEAQ come from the germline V gene (reference sequence). CDR3 DNA: TGTGCCAGCAGCTGGACTAGCGGGACCTACGAGCAGTACTTC. Its protein product is CASSWTSGTYEQYF.

This chain joins TRBV28 and TRBJ1-6, with TRBD1 matching 9 bases. V lost 6 bases, J lost 13 bases, and 13 bases stayed unmatched. Germline V gene data show CDR1 as MDHEN and CDR2 as SYDVKM. This CDR3 has 15 residues. CDR3 sequence reads: CASRSGQGYIGPLHF. CDR3 nucleotide sequence: TGTGCCAGCAGGTCGGGACAGGGCTATATAGGGCCCCTCCACTTT.

The CDR3 DNA reads as TGTGCCAGCAGTTACTCCCCGGGGGCTGGAAACACCATATATTTT. Its translation: CASSYSPGAGNTIYF. J is TRBJ1-3 and V is TRBV6-5; D might be TRBD1 (5 bases). Trimming removed 0 bases from V and 2 bases from J, with 8 bases in between. Germline V lookup: CDR1 MNHEY, CDR2 SVGAGI. The CDR3 contains 15 residues.

The J gene is TRBJ1-5, the V gene TRBV19; no firm D call. Trimming left V 10 bases short and J 0 bases short, with 10 bases between. Germline CDR1 LNHDA, CDR2 SQIVND (reference sequence). The CDR3 is 13 residues long. The CDR3 DNA follows: TGTGCCACCGAGTCATTTAGCAATCAGCCCCAGCATTTT. Translation gives CATESFSNQPQHF.

The chain uses TRBV5-1 and TRBJ1-2; D is possibly TRBD1 (6 bases). V was shortened by 1 base and J by 8 bases, with 12 bases between the two germline ends. The CDR3 totals 13 residues. CDR1 is SGHRS, CDR2 YFSETQ, per germline. The CDR3 region has the DNA TGCGCCAGCAGCTTGCTTCCAGGGGAGGGCTACACCTTC. Translation: CASSLLPGEGYTF.

This chain connects TRBV28 to TRBJ2-3; D might be TRBD2 (7 bases). Between the trimmed V and J ends, which lost 5 bases and 4 bases, there was a span of 10 bases. The length of the CDR3 is 13 residues. The V gene's germline CDR1 is MDHEN and CDR2 SYDVKM. CDR3 protein: CASSGGGADTQYF. The CDR3 nucleotides read TGTGCCAGCAGTGGGGGGGGCGCAGATACGCAGTATTTT.

The chain employs TRBV29-1 and TRBJ2-1; 8 nucleotides align to TRBD1. Germline CDR1 is SQVTM and CDR2 is ANQGSEA. The CDR3 is 12 residues long. V dropped 7 bases and J dropped 6; count of bases not matched to a gene: 5. Here the CDR3 reads CSDGDRSNEQFF. For the CDR3, the DNA is TGCAGCGACGGGGACAGGAGCAATGAGCAGTTCTTC.

This clone was recorded only once. V usage is TRBV18 and J usage is TRBJ1-5; 11 nucleotides agree with TRBD1. Germline V gene sequence: CDR1 KGHSH, CDR2 LQKENI. Trimming cost V 4 bases and J 5 bases; bases outside gene matches: 1. This CDR3 is built from 14 residues. This chain's CDR3 is CASSRTGGDQPQHF. The CDR3 DNA reads TGTGCCAGCTCACGGACAGGGGGCGATCAGCCCCAGCATTTT.